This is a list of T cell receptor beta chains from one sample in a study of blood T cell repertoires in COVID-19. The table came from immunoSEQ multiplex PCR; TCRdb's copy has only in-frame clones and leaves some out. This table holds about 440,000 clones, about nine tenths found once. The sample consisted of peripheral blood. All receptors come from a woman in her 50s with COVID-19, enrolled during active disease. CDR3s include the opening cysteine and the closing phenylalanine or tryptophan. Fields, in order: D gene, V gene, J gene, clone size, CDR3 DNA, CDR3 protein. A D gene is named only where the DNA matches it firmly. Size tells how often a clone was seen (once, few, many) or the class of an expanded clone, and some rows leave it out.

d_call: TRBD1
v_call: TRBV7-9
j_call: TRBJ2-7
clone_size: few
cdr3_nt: TGTGCCAGCAGCCCGATGACAGGGGCCGACGAGCAGTACTTC
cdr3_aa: CASSPMTGADEQYF

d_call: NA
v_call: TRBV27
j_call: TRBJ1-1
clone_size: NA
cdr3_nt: TGTGCCAGCTCTACATGGGGGGACGCCGGGTACACTGAAGCTTTCTTT
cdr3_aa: CASSTWGDAGYTEAFF

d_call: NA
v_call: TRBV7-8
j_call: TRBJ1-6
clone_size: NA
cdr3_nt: TGTGCCAGCAGCTTAGGGATTTCCGGGGTCGGGGCCTATAATTCACCCCTCCACTTT
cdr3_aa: CASSLGISGVGAYNSPLHF

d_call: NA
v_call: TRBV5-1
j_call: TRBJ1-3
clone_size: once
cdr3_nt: TGCGCCAGCAGCTTGGCCGGACTGAACTCTGGAAACACCATATATTTT
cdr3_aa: CASSLAGLNSGNTIYF

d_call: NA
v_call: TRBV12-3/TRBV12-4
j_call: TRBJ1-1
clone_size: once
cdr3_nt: TGTGCCAGCAGTTTATCAACGGGCACTGAAGCTTTCTTT
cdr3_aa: CASSLSTGTEAFF

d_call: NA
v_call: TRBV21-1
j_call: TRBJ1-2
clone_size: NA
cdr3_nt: TGTGCCAGCAGCAAAATGGGACAGGGTGGGCATGGCTACACCTTC
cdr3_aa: CASSKMGQGGHGYTF

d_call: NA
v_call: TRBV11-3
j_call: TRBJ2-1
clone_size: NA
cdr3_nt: TGTGCCAGCAGCACCGGAGGCGACCCTCTCAATGAGCAGTTCTTC
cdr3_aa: CASSTGGDPLNEQFF

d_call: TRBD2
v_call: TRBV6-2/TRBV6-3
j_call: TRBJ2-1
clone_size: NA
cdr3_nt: TGTGCCAGCAGTCCCACTAGCCGGGGGGGCCGGAATGAGCAGTTCTTC
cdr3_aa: CASSPTSRGGRNEQFF

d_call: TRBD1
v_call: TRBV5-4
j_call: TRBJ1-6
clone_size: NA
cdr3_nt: TGTGCCAGCAGAACTGACAGGGGCTCCTATAATTCACCCCTCCACTTT
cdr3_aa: CASRTDRGSYNSPLHF

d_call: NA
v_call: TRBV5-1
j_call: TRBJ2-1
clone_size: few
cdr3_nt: TGCGCCAGCAGCTTAGGAGCGGCCTTAAGCTCCTACAATGAGCAGTTCTTC
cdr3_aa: CASSLGAALSSYNEQFF

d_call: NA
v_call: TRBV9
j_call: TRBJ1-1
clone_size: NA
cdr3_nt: TGTGCCAGCAGCCCCCAGGGGAGGAACACTGAAGCTTTCTTT
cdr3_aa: CASSPQGRNTEAFF

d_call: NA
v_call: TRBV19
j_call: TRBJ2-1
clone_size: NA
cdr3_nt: TGTGCCAGTAGTATCGGTGATCTGGAGATCGATGAGCAGTTCTTC
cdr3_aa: CASSIGDLEIDEQFF

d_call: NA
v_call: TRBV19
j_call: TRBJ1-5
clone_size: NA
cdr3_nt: TGTGCCAGTAGTATTACGGGGGGCCCGCCCCAGCATTTT
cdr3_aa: CASSITGGPPQHF

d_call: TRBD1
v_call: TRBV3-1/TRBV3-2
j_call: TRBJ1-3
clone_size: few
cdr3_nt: TGTGCCAGCAGCCATAGGGGGCCGGAGGGAAACACCATATATTTT
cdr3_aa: CASSHRGPEGNTIYF

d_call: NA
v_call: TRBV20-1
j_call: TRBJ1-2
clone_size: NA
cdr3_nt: TGCCGCATTGGGGGGAACTATGGCTACACCTTC
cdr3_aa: CRIGGNYGYTF

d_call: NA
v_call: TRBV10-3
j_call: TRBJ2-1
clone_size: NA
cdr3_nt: TGTGCCATCAGTGAGTCGATGGCGGGGCGCCACAATGAGCAGTTCTTC
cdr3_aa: CAISESMAGRHNEQFF

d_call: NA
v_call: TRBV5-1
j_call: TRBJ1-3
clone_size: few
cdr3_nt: TGCGCCAGCAGCTTGGCCCCCGGCGGAGGTCCCGCCTCTGGAAACACCATATATTTT
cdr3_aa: CASSLAPGGGPASGNTIYF

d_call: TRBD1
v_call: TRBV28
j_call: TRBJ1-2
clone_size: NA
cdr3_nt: TGTGCCAGCAGCTCCCCCGCAGGGGGCGCGGATGGCTACACCTTC
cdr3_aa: CASSSPAGGADGYTF

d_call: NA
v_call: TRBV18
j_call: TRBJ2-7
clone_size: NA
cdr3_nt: TGTGCCAGCTCACCCTCCGGGGGGGCAGGGGGGGCCTACGAGCAGTACTTC
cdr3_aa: CASSPSGGAGGAYEQYF

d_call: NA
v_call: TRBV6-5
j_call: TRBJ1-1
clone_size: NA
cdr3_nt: TGTGCCAGCTTGTCTTTCCGTGAAGCTTTCTTT
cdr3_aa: CASLSFREAFF

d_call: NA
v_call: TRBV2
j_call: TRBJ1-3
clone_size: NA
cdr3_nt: TGTGCCAGCAGCCCCGGGAGTAACTCTGGAAACACCATATATTTT
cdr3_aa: CASSPGSNSGNTIYF

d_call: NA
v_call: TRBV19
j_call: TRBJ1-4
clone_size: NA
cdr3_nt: TGTGCCAGTAGTATAGGAGGCAATGAAAAACTGTTTTTT
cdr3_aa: CASSIGGNEKLFF

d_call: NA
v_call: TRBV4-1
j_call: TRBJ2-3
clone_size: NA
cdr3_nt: TGCGCCAGCAGCCTCCAACAGGGAATGAGCACAGATACGCAGTATTTT
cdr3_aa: CASSLQQGMSTDTQYF

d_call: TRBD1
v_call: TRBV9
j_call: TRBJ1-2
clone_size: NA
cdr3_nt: TGTGCCAGCAGCCTCCAGGGACAGAACTATGGCTACACCTTC
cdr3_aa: CASSLQGQNYGYTF

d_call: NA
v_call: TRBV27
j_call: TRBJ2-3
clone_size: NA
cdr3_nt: TGTGCCAGCAGTTTGTCCCAGGGAACCACCACAGATACGCAGTATTTT
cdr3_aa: CASSLSQGTTTDTQYF

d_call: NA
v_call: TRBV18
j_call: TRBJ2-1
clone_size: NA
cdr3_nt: TGTGCCAGCTCACCACCGGGTGGCAGGGAAGTTGAGCAGTTCTTC
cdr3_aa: CASSPPGGREVEQFF

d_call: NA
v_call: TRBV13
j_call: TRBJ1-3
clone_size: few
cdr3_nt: TGTGCCAGCAGCTTGGGGGCGTCTGGAAACACCATATATTTT
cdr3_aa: CASSLGASGNTIYF

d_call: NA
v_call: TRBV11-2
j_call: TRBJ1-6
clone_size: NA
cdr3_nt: TGTGCCAGCAGCACCTGGGGGGGTAATTCACCCCTCCACTTT
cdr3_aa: CASSTWGGNSPLHF

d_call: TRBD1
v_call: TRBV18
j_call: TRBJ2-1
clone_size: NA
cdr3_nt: TGTGCCAGCTCCCCGGGACAGGGATCCTACAATGAGCAGTTCTTC
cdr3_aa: CASSPGQGSYNEQFF

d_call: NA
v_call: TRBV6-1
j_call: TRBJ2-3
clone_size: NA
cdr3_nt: TGTGCCAGCAGTGAAGTAAGACACCTCGTTAACACAGATACGCAGTATTTT
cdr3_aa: CASSEVRHLVNTDTQYF

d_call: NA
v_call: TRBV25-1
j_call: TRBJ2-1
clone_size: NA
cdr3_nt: TGTGCCAGCAGTGAAGGAAGAGGGGGTCGGCGTGAGCAGTTCTTC
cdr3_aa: CASSEGRGGRREQFF

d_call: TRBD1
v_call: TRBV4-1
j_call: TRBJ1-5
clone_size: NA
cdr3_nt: TGCGCCAGCAGCCCCCGAAAGGGGACAGGGGGTAGCAATCAGCCCCAGCATTTT
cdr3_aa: CASSPRKGTGGSNQPQHF

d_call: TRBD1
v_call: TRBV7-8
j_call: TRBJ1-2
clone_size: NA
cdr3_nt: TGTGCCAGCAGCCTGAGACAGGGGAGCTATGGCTACACCTTC
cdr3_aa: CASSLRQGSYGYTF